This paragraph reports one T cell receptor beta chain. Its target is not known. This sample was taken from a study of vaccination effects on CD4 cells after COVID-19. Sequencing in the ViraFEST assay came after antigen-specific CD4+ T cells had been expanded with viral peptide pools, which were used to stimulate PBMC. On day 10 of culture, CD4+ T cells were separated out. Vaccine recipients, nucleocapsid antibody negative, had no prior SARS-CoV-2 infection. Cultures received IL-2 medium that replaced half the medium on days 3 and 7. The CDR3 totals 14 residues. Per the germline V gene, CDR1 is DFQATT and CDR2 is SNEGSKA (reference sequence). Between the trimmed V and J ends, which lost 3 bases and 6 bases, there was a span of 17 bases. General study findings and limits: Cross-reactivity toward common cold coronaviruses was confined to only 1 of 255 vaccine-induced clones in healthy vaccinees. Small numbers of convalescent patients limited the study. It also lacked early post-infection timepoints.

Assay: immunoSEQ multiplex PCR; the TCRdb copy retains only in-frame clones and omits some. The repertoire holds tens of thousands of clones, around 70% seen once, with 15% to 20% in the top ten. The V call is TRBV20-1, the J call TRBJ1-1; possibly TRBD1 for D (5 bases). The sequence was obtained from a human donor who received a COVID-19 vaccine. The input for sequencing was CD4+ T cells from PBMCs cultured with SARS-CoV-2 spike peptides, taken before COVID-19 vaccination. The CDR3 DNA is TGCAGTGCTAGTAGGGGCAGGGTACCCCCTGAAGCTTTCTTT. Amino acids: CSASRGRVPPEAFF.